This TCR beta chain was sequenced for a study of T cell changes during pregnancy in multiple sclerosis. Germline loops: CDR1 SGHAT, CDR2 FQNNGV. The CDR3 loop spans 14 amino acids. V lost 1 base and J lost 5, with 12 bases in between. The method was immunoSEQ multiplex PCR; TCRdb's version includes in-frame clones alone and lacks a portion of them. The table lists over 45,000 clones, 75% to 90% of them singletons, with around 1.8% in the top ten. The sequence was collected from a female donor with multiple sclerosis, enrolled in a pregnancy study. V is TRBV11-2 and J is TRBJ2-7, with D perhaps matching TRBD1 (6 bases). Sequenced material: peripheral blood, taken after pregnancy. The CDR3: CASSLGGQFNEQYF. The DNA for the CDR3 is TGTGCCAGCAGCTTAGGGGGGCAGTTTAACGAGCAGTACTTC.